These 20 T cell receptor beta chains came from one sample sequenced in a study of regulatory T cells in long-lasting Graves disease. Construction of the TCR beta libraries employed iRepertoire HTBI primers in conjunction with Arm-PCR of CDR3 regions. TCRdb analysed the multiplex PCR reads with MiXCR anew, one entry per CDR3 protein. The sample lists 400,000 to 500,000 distinct CDR3 sequences, 13% to 15% occurring once. The time point: newly diagnosed GD, antithyroid drugs for less than 3 months. Generation of the TCR library employed RNA extracted from PBMCs. Another study also made use of these data, one on T cells in Graves' hyperthyroidism and ophthalmopathy.

Sequencing used peripheral blood mononuclear cells (PBMCs), obtained at new diagnosis, from a patient treated with antithyroid drugs. The source is a woman aged 50 to 60 with Graves disease.

At least ten counts were recorded for this clonotype. The chain carries TRBV18 and TRBJ1-1; tentative D call: TRBD1 (6 bases). The CDR3 consists of 14 residues. V lost 5 bases, J lost 1 base, and 11 bases lay in between. Germline V CDR1 and CDR2: KGHSH, LQKENI. For the CDR3, the DNA is TGTGCCAGCTCAAACCGGGACACGAACACTGAAGCTTTCTTT. This sequence encodes CASSNRDTNTEAFF.

This clonotype showed up just once. An end of the junction differs from the germline gene, which may be a read error. The CDR3 sequence is CASRLSGTETQYF. For the CDR3, the DNA is TGCGCCAGCAGACTTAGCGGGACTGAGACTCAGTACTTC. The genes are TRBV5-1 and TRBJ2-5, with TRBD2 matching 8 bases. This CDR3 has 13 residues. Germline loops: CDR1 SGHRS, CDR2 YFSETQ.

The chain combines TRBV11-2 with TRBJ2-7; possibly TRBD2 for D (6 bases). V lost 4 bases and J lost 3, with 10 bases in between. Germline CDR1 is SGHAT and CDR2 is FQNNGV. This CDR3 spans 13 amino acids. CDR3 sequence reads: CASSWWGDYEQYF. In DNA, the CDR3 is TGTGCCAGCAGCTGGTGGGGGGACTACGAGCAGTACTTC.

This clonotype showed up many times. This rearrangement joins TRBV11-2 to TRBJ2-3, with 7 nucleotides matching TRBD1. The junction had 7 bases not matched to a gene; V was cut back by 1 base and J by 6 bases. The germline V gene encodes CDR1 SGHAT and CDR2 FQNNGV. The CDR3 has 15 amino acids. The CDR3, as DNA: TGTGCCAGCAGCTTAGGCGCAGGGGGTGAGGATACGCAGTATTTT. Its translation: CASSLGAGGEDTQYF.

The sample holds many counts of this clonotype. This sequence joins TRBV3-1 and TRBJ2-5, with D possibly being TRBD2 (5 bases). V dropped 1 base and J dropped 5 bases, with 11 bases sitting between them. The CDR3 extends over 14 amino acids. Germline lookup yields CDR1 LGHDT and CDR2 YNNKEL (reference sequence). The CDR3 DNA sequence: TGTGCCAGCAGCCAAGTCGAGGGTTGGGAGACCCAGTACTTC. This encodes CASSQVEGWETQYF.

This clonotype came up many times. This chain uses TRBV29-1 with TRBJ1-1; D possibly corresponds to TRBD1 (5 bases). In germline, CDR1 is SQVTM, CDR2 ANQGSEA. V was shortened by 3 bases and J by 6 bases, with 11 bases between the two germline ends. This CDR3 is 12 amino acids long. The CDR3 nucleotides read TGCAGCGTTGAGAATGGGGGGGCTGAAGCTTTCTTT. Translating gives CSVENGGAEAFF. The full variable domain, its missing parts supplied by reference TRBV29-1 and TRBJ1-1, is SAVISQKPSRDICQRGTSLTIQCQVDSQVTMMFWYRQQPGQSLTLIATANQGSEATYESGFVIDKFPISRPNLTFSTLTVSNMSPEDSSIYLCSVENGGAEAFFGQGTRLTVV.

This chain connects TRBV18 to TRBJ1-1, with D unresolved. This CDR3 has 16 residues. V gave up 3 bases and J gave up 2 bases, with 16 bases separating them. Germline lookup yields CDR1 KGHSH and CDR2 LQKENI. CDR3 loop: CASSPGNTAGNTEAFF. Here the CDR3 DNA reads TGTGCCAGCTCACCCGGGAATACGGCTGGAAACACTGAAGCTTTCTTT.

This clonotype was observed a few times. This chain links TRBV10-1 with TRBJ2-7; 7 bases line up with TRBD1. V was clipped by 11 bases and J by 1 base; unmatched bases: 17. This CDR3 is 16 amino acids long. Germline CDR1 and CDR2: WNHNN and SYGVQD (reference sequence). Written as DNA, the CDR3 is TGCGCCGGCCCATTTGACAGGGCGTCTCAATCCTACGAGCAGTACTTC. This gives the protein CAGPFDRASQSYEQYF.

In its sample, this clonotype was seen many times. V usage is TRBV3-1 and J usage is TRBJ2-5; no reliable D call. The CDR3 sequence is 12 residues long. Germline CDR1 is LGHDT and CDR2 is YNNKEL (reference sequence). Trimming stripped 4 bases from V and 5 bases from J, with 8 bases between. The CDR3 region is CASSRFGETQYF. In DNA form, the CDR3 reads TGTGCCAGCAGCCGCTTTGGTGAGACCCAGTACTTC.

This clonotype showed up just a few times. V is TRBV5-1 and J is TRBJ2-2; no clear D gene. V lost 0 bases and J 1 base, leaving 13 bases between the germline ends. The CDR3 length is 17 residues. Germline-derived CDR1 and CDR2 are SGHRS and YFSETQ. As DNA, the CDR3 is TGCGCCAGCAGCTTGGCTGGTGGCCCGGGGAACACCGGGGAGCTGTTTTTT. It is translated as CASSLAGGPGNTGELFF.

V is TRBV20-1 and J is TRBJ2-1; perhaps D is TRBD1 or TRBD2 (5 bases each). Trimming took off 5 bases at V and 3 bases at J, with 14 bases between the two ends. Looked up from germline, CDR1 is DFQATT and CDR2 is SNEGSKA (reference sequence). This CDR3 has 14 amino acids. CDR3 in DNA: TGCAGTGCTCCCGGGACCACCGTCTACAATGAGCAGTTCTTC. Translation: CSAPGTTVYNEQFF.

This clonotype was detected ten times or more. V is TRBV12-3 or TRBV12-4 and J is TRBJ1-1; D perhaps matches TRBD1 (5 bases). The CDR3 spans 12 residues. V dropped 6 bases and J dropped 5 bases, with 10 bases sitting between them. The CDR3 region is CASSFGGTEAFF. Written as DNA, the CDR3 is TGTGCCAGCAGCTTCGGGGGTACTGAAGCTTTCTTT.

This clonotype was detected a few times. This chain connects TRBV19 to TRBJ2-2; 9 bases are a match to TRBD2. The CDR3 contains 23 residues. The trim removed 7 bases at V and 5 bases at J, leaving 32 bases unmatched. Germline assignment: CDR1 LNHDA and CDR2 SQIVND (reference sequence). CDR3 region: CASNNPPPGGGMGLAGGTGELFF. The CDR3 region has the DNA TGTGCCAGTAACAATCCCCCCCCGGGGGGCGGTATGGGACTAGCTGGAGGGACCGGGGAGCTGTTTTTT.

At least ten counts were recorded for this clonotype. This chain links TRBV3-1 with TRBJ2-5; D is unclear. The V end lost 0 bases, the J end lost 5 bases, and 7 bases lay between the germline ends. Per germline, CDR1 LGHDT and CDR2 YNNKEL (reference sequence). The CDR3 is made up of 13 amino acids. CDR3 sequence (DNA): TGTGCCAGCAGCCAAGATCGGCAGGAGACCCAGTACTTC. Translation gives CASSQDRQETQYF.

For this clonotype: A much larger clone sits a single nucleotide away, making a read error possible. V gene TRBV10-3 combines with J gene TRBJ1-3; 7 bases are shared with TRBD1. The CDR3 contains 13 residues. Germline V gene lookup returns CDR1 ENHRY and CDR2 SYGVKD. The chain's CDR3 is CAISPGGGNAIYF. DNA of the CDR3: TGTGCCATCAGTCCAGGGGGTGGAAACGCCATATATTTT.

The rearrangement joins TRBV6-1 to TRBJ2-1; weak D call: TRBD2 (6 bases). This CDR3 region has 14 residues. Germline CDR1 is MNHNS and CDR2 is SASEGT. Trimming took 8 bases from V and 0 from J, leaving 11 bases between them. The CDR3, as DNA: TGTGCCAGCGAGGCCGGGAGCTCCTACAATGAGCAGTTCTTC. This sequence encodes CASEAGSSYNEQFF.

This clonotype was seen a few times. This rearrangement joins TRBV6-1 to TRBJ2-7, with TRBD2 as a possible D gene (6 bases). Germline lookup yields CDR1 MNHNS and CDR2 SASEGT. The CDR3 spans 13 residues. V was pared by 6 bases and J by 2 bases, with 11 bases between. Here the CDR3 DNA reads TGTGCCAGCAGCTCCGCGGGGACCTACGAGCAGTACTTC. Translating gives CASSSAGTYEQYF.

This clonotype was seen at least ten times. The chain recombines TRBV7-9 with TRBJ2-3; 11 positions agree with TRBD2. Unmatched junction bases numbered 7, after V lost 4 bases and J lost 4 bases. This CDR3 contains 16 residues. Per germline, CDR1 SEHNR and CDR2 FQNEAQ (reference sequence). CDR3 bases: TGTGCCAGCAGCTCTCTCCTAGCGGGAGGCGCAGATACGCAGTATTTT. This codes for CASSSLLAGGADTQYF. The variable domain in full, completed from reference TRBV7-9 and TRBJ2-3, reads DTGVSQNPRHKITKRGQNVTFRCDPISEHNRLYWYRQTLGQGPEFLTYFQNEAQLEKSRLLSDRFSAERPKGSFSTLEIQRTEQGDSAMYLCASSSLLAGGADTQYFGPGTRLTVL.

The chain links TRBV7-8 to TRBJ2-3; TRBD2 matches 10 bases. Germline CDR1 SGHVS, CDR2 FQNEAQ. The CDR3 covers 17 residues. V dropped 0 bases and J dropped 5; count of bases not matched to a gene: 8. The CDR3 DNA reads TGTGCCAGCAGCTTAGCGCGGCTAGCGGGAGCGGGAGATACGCAGTATTTT. Protein sequence: CASSLARLAGAGDTQYF.

This clonotype has only a few counts. The J gene is TRBJ1-1, the V gene TRBV5-1; no definite D call. CDR1 and CDR2 (germline): SGHRS, YFSETQ. V was trimmed by 4 bases and J by 4 bases, leaving 17 bases between them. This CDR3 comprises 15 residues. In DNA form, the CDR3 reads TGCGCCAGCAGCACCGGGGTGGCCAGAGGCACTGAAGCTTTCTTT. This encodes CASSTGVARGTEAFF.